This T cell receptor (beta chain) comes out of a study of cytomegalovirus exposure and HLA in healthy donors. In nominal health when sampled, donors likely had unrecorded immune exposures nonetheless. Vbeta (60) and Jbeta (13) primers were used in the PCR. Clones were sequenced by immunoSEQ multiplex PCR, and TCRdb holds only the in-frame ones, with some missing. This sample yields about 110,000 clones, of which around 84% are seen a single time; 22% belongs to the top ten. A note on this clone: Its antigen remains unidentified.

Study-wide results and limits: Later, TCR association rates were found to vary by HLA locus, highest for DRB1 and lowest for HLA-C.

The CDR3 length is 13 residues. The germline V gene encodes CDR1 SNHLY and CDR2 FYNNEI. Trimming took 3 bases from V and 6 from J; bases not matched to a gene: 1. The sequenced sample was PBMCs. The chain is built from TRBV2 and TRBJ1-2; TRBD1 aligns across 10 bases. The TCR sequence derives from a man younger than 40 in good health and CMV-seropositive. CDR3 region: CASSEGTGDGYTF. The CDR3 nucleotides are TGTGCCAGCAGTGAGGGGACAGGGGATGGCTACACCTTC.